The rows below give T cell receptor beta chains drawn from one sample of a study of identical twins. TCRdb used MiXCR to reprocess the 5' RACE reads, holding one entry per CDR3 protein. The sample has 240,000 or so distinct CDR3 sequences, more than 9.5% seen once; the top ten hold approximately 4%. The same specimen was also included in a second study, on yellow fever vaccine responses in identical twins.

The material sequenced was memory (CD45RO+) T cells sorted from blood. All receptors derive from a woman between 18 and 29 years old in good health. Both conserved end residues are part of each CDR3. A D gene is named only where the DNA matches it firmly. Expanded clones get a size class; other rows say once, few or many, or leave the size out.

cdr3_length	j_call	clone_size	d_call	v_call	cdr3_aa	cdr3_nt
14	TRBJ2-1	many	-	TRBV12-3/TRBV12-4	CASIAGNSYNEQFF	TGTGCCAGCATCGCCGGTAACTCCTACAATGAGCAGTTCTTC
13	TRBJ2-3	-	-	TRBV29-1	CSVAIPSDDTQYF	TGCAGCGTTGCTATCCCTAGCGATGATACGCAGTATTTT
11	TRBJ2-5	-	-	TRBV20-1	CSARFLETQYF	TGCAGTGCTAGATTTTTGGAGACCCAGTACTTC
14	TRBJ2-3	few	-	TRBV9	CASSRGQSTDTQYF	TGTGCCAGCAGCCGTGGACAGTCCACAGATACGCAGTATTTT
14	TRBJ2-4	many	TRBD1	TRBV6-2/TRBV6-3	CASSTTGAKNIQYF	TGTGCCAGCAGTACGACAGGGGCCAAAAACATTCAGTACTTC
13	TRBJ2-5	-	-	TRBV6-2/TRBV6-3	CASSYKVEETQYF	TGTGCCAGCAGTTATAAGGTAGAGGAGACCCAGTACTTC
15	TRBJ2-3	few	-	TRBV7-2	CASSLNGGSGDTQYF	TGTGCCAGCAGCTTAAACGGGGGTTCCGGGGATACGCAGTATTTT
16	TRBJ2-7	many	-	TRBV21-1	CASSKDGTESDYEQYF	TGTGCCAGCAGCAAAGATGGGACAGAGAGTGATTACGAGCAGTACTTC
14	TRBJ2-3	-	-	TRBV10-3	CAISQGEGADTQYF	TGTGCCATCAGCCAGGGGGAGGGCGCAGATACGCAGTATTTT
15	TRBJ2-1	few	-	TRBV3-1	CASSLNRQAYNEQFF	TGTGCCAGCAGCCTAAACCGACAAGCCTACAATGAGCAGTTCTTC
13	TRBJ2-7	few	-	TRBV4-3	CASSRELFYEQYF	TGCGCCAGCAGCCGGGAACTGTTCTACGAGCAGTACTTC
16	TRBJ2-3	-	-	TRBV2	CASSEMRAGLGDTQYF	TGTGCCAGCAGTGAAATGAGGGCAGGGTTGGGAGATACGCAGTATTTT
11	TRBJ2-3	-	-	TRBV2	CASSARVGQYF	TGTGCCAGCAGCGCTAGGGTAGGGCAGTATTTT
15	TRBJ2-1	few	-	TRBV5-1	CASSSSVNSYNEQFF	TGCGCCAGCAGCAGTAGCGTGAACTCCTACAATGAGCAGTTCTTC
14	TRBJ2-5	-	TRBD1	TRBV5-4	CASRSTGGGETQYF	TGTGCCAGCAGGTCTACAGGGGGCGGGGAGACCCAGTACTTC
14	TRBJ1-6	few	-	TRBV3-1	CASSQTGSNSPLHF	TGTGCCAGCAGCCAAACAGGGAGCAATTCACCCCTCCACTTT
15	TRBJ1-1	few	-	TRBV6-2/TRBV6-3	CASTPSRGGWTEAFF	TGTGCCAGCACCCCCTCGCGGGGGGGCTGGACTGAAGCTTTCTTT
14	TRBJ2-5	many	TRBD2	TRBV6-2/TRBV6-3	CASGDYGLAGPQYF	TGTGCCAGCGGCGACTACGGACTAGCGGGACCTCAGTACTTC
15	TRBJ2-7	many	TRBD1	TRBV28	CASRLGQGGSYEQYF	TGTGCCAGCAGGCTAGGACAGGGTGGCTCCTACGAGCAGTACTTC
15	TRBJ2-3	-	-	TRBV5-1	CASSPTGTERNTQYF	TGCGCCAGCAGCCCTACAGGGACGGAGCGAAATACGCAGTATTTT
17	TRBJ2-6	many	-	TRBV7-3	CASSPVGGSSGANVLTF	TGTGCCAGCAGCCCGGTGGGGGGCAGCTCTGGGGCCAACGTCCTGACTTTC
15	TRBJ2-1	-	-	TRBV7-2	CASTPVGRTYGEQFF	TGTGCCAGCACCCCGGTAGGCAGGACCTACGGGGAGCAGTTCTTC
15	TRBJ2-1	-	TRBD2	TRBV7-2	CASSLVGGFDNEQFF	TGTGCCAGCAGCTTAGTCGGGGGGTTCGACAATGAGCAGTTCTTC
13	TRBJ1-4	-	-	TRBV5-1	CASRDGEGEKLFF	TGCGCCAGCAGGGACGGGGAAGGGGAAAAACTGTTTTTT
19	TRBJ2-2	many	TRBD2	TRBV9	CASSKRGTSGGMNTGELFF	TGTGCCAGCAGCAAACGCGGGACTAGCGGGGGGATGAACACCGGGGAGCTGTTTTTT
14	TRBJ2-1	many	TRBD2	TRBV20-1	CSARLAGPYNEQFF	TGCAGTGCTAGATTAGCGGGACCCTACAATGAGCAGTTCTTC
13	TRBJ2-7	many	TRBD2	TRBV20-1	CSARSAGVHEQYF	TGCAGTGCTAGATCGGCGGGAGTCCACGAGCAGTACTTC
13	TRBJ2-2	-	-	TRBV25-1	CASSEGEAGELFF	TGTGCCAGCAGTGAGGGCGAGGCCGGGGAGCTGTTTTTT
12	TRBJ2-1	few	TRBD1	TRBV20-1	CSASRGSNEQFF	TGCAGTGCTAGCAGGGGGAGCAATGAGCAGTTCTTC
17	TRBJ2-1	-	-	TRBV7-6	CASSPLGGQSSYNEQFF	TGTGCCAGCAGCCCCCTGGGGGGACAGAGCTCCTACAATGAGCAGTTCTTC
14	TRBJ2-7	few	-	TRBV5-1	CASSPTDLLYEQYF	TGCGCCAGCAGCCCCACCGACCTCCTCTACGAGCAGTACTTC
15	TRBJ1-2	many	TRBD1	TRBV18	CASSPGDRKIYGYTF	TGTGCCAGCTCACCAGGGGACAGGAAGATCTATGGCTACACCTTC
15	TRBJ2-1	-	TRBD2	TRBV4-3	CASSQTSGTHNEQFF	TGCGCCAGCAGCCAGACTAGCGGGACCCACAATGAGCAGTTCTTC
15	TRBJ2-1	many	-	TRBV7-9	CASSSRTGSYNEQFF	TGTGCCAGCAGCTCCCGAACAGGGTCCTACAATGAGCAGTTCTTC
16	TRBJ1-3	many	-	TRBV12-3/TRBV12-4	CASSSYDTYSGNTIYF	TGTGCCAGCAGTTCCTACGACACATACTCTGGAAACACCATATATTTT
14	TRBJ1-2	many	TRBD1	TRBV18	CASSEPDRGRSYTF	TGTGCCAGCTCCGAACCGGACAGGGGAAGGAGCTACACCTTC
14	TRBJ2-7	few	-	TRBV11-2	CASSLVQGKGGQYF	TGTGCCAGCAGCTTAGTGCAGGGAAAGGGGGGGCAGTACTTC
15	TRBJ2-3	few	TRBD2	TRBV6-1	CASSASGGAADTQYF	TGTGCCAGCAGTGCTAGCGGGGGGGCTGCAGATACGCAGTATTTT
14	TRBJ2-2	many	TRBD1	TRBV20-1	CSARRDRGSGELFF	TGCAGTGCTAGACGGGACAGGGGATCCGGGGAGCTGTTTTTT
12	TRBJ2-3	-	-	TRBV7-9	CASSLGHDTQYF	TGTGCCAGCAGCTTAGGACACGATACGCAGTATTTT
17	TRBJ2-7	once	-	TRBV6-2/TRBV6-3	CASSYYPGLVSSYEQYF	TGTGCCAGCAGTTACTACCCCGGACTGGTGAGCTCCTACGAGCAGTACTTC
15	TRBJ1-5	-	-	TRBV3-1	CASSARGGGNQPQHF	TGTGCCAGCAGCGCCCGGGGTGGTGGCAATCAGCCCCAGCATTTT
14	TRBJ2-3	-	-	TRBV15	CATSRDPRPDTQYF	TGTGCCACCAGCAGAGACCCTCGGCCGGATACGCAGTATTTT
12	TRBJ1-3	-	-	TRBV6-6	CASSYSLNTIYF	TGTGCCAGCAGTTACTCGCTAAACACCATATATTTT
14	TRBJ1-6	few	-	TRBV27	CASSLETGNSPLHF	TGTGCCAGCAGTTTGGAGACAGGCAATTCACCCCTCCACTTT
17	TRBJ2-4	few	TRBD2	TRBV5-5	CASSLVIAGGPKNIQYF	TGTGCCAGCAGCTTGGTTATAGCGGGAGGGCCTAAAAACATTCAGTACTTC
16	TRBJ2-7	few	TRBD1	TRBV27	CASSLKPPGQGYEQYF	TGTGCCAGCAGTTTGAAACCACCGGGACAGGGCTACGAGCAGTACTTC
12	TRBJ1-1	-	-	TRBV6-5	CASSYLQGKAFF	TGTGCCAGCAGTTACTTACAGGGTAAAGCTTTCTTT
14	TRBJ1-6	-	-	TRBV27	CASSGTGLESPLHF	TGTGCCAGCAGTGGCACAGGGTTAGAATCACCCCTCCACTTT
12	TRBJ1-2	-	-	TRBV3-1	CASSQAETGYTF	TGTGCCAGCAGCCAAGCCGAAACTGGCTACACCTTC
15	TRBJ2-1	-	-	TRBV5-1	CASSLVGNPDNEQFF	TGCGCCAGCAGCTTGGTAGGGAATCCGGACAATGAGCAGTTCTTC
15	TRBJ2-7	many	-	TRBV15	CATSRERGRSDEQYF	TGTGCCACCAGCAGAGAAAGGGGCCGGTCGGACGAGCAGTACTTC
12	TRBJ2-7	few	-	TRBV10-3	CAISDGSYEQYF	TGTGCCATCAGTGACGGCAGCTACGAGCAGTACTTC
15	TRBJ2-7	many	TRBD1	TRBV18	CASSRGEGTAYEQYF	TGTGCCAGCTCCCGTGGAGAAGGGACAGCCTACGAGCAGTACTTC
16	TRBJ1-6	few	-	TRBV6-1	CASMRVGGAYNSPLHF	TGTGCCAGCATGAGGGTGGGCGGGGCTTATAATTCACCCCTCCACTTT
14	TRBJ2-4	many	-	TRBV12-3/TRBV12-4	CASTRTLAENIQYF	TGTGCCAGCACTCGCACCCTGGCGGAAAACATTCAGTACTTC
14	TRBJ2-7	few	-	TRBV9	CASSVGSEPYEQYF	TGTGCCAGCAGCGTAGGATCTGAACCCTACGAGCAGTACTTC
15	TRBJ2-1	many	TRBD2	TRBV19	CASSILGEGYNEQFF	TGTGCCAGTAGTATCTTGGGGGAGGGCTACAATGAGCAGTTCTTC